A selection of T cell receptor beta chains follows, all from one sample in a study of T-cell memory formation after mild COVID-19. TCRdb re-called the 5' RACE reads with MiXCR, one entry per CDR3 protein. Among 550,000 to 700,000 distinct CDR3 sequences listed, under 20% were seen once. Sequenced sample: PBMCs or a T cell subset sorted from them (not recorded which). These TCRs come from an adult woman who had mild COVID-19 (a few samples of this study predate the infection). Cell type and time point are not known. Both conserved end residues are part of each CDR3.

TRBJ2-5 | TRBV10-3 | CAISVREVETQYF
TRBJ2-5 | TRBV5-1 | CASSFPRGVERGKYQETQYF
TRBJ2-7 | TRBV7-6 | CASSRDRGLDEQYF
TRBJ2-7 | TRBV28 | CASSDSTPYEQYF
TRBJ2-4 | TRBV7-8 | CASSPPWGQGGRNIQYF
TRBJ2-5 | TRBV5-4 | CASNPEGETQYF
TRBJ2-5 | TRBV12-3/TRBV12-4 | CASSPGDRDRETQYF
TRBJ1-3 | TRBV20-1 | CSARDPGVRSGNTIYF
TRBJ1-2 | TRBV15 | CATSRDHTGTGGAYGYTF
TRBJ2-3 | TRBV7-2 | CASSLRRRDTQYF
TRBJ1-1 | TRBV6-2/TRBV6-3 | CASGSGTGPTEAFF
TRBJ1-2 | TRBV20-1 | CSASDLTEGYTF
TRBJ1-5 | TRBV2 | CASSPENNQPQHF
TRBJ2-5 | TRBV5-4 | CASSPSIIATGETQYF
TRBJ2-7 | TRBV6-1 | CASSERRDRGNEQYF
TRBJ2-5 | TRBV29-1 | CSARTGKQETQYF
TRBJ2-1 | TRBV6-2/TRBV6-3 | CASSLEYDGLAASSYNEQFF
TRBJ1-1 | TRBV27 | CASRAGIGTEAFF
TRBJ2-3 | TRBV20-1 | CSASLGLAGGPADTQYF
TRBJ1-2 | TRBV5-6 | CASSLVGTEGYTF
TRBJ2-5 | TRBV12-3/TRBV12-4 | CASSLFGGAETQYF
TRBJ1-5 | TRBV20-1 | CSARWGYSNQPQHF
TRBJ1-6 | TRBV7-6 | CASSSKGQGGSPLHF
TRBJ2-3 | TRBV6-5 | CASSPDTGSITDTQYF
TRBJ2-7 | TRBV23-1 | CASSPWAVYEQYF
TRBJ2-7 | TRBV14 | CASSRWGTYEQYF
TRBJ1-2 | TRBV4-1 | CASSQWLSSRVGYGYTF
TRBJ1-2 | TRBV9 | CASSPHAFTKGKDYGYTF
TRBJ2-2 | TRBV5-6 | CASSRFLAGRPGELFF
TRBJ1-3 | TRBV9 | CASSVAGLSSGNTIYF
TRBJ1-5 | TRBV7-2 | CASSLGGKGNQPQHF
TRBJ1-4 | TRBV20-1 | CSASPGGSTNEKLFF
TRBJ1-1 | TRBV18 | CASSYQAGNTEAFF
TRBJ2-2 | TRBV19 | CASGMRGGNTGELFF
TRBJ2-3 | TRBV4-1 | CASSQGTAGTDTQYF
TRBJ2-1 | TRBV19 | CASSMGRERNNEQFF
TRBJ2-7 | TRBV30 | CAWTESSYEQYF
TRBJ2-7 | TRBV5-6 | CASSARGIGRGYEQYF
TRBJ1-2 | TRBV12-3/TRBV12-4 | CASRRDVRGGYTF
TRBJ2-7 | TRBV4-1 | CASSQASGGTSYEQYF
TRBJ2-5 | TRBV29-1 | CSVAWGVETQYF
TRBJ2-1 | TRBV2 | CASSTSGPHNEQFF
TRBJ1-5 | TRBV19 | CASNGDSSYQPQHF
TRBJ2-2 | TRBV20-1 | CSAVSGREGGELFF
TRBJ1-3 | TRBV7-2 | CASRGVTAVGNTIYF
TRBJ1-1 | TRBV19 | CASRTGGDMGTEAFF
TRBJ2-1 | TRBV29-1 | CSVRAPNEQFF
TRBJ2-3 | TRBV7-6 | CASSLGSGKDTQYF
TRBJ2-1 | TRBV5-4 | CASIRTSGGNYNEQFF
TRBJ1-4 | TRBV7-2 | CASRDPNEKLFF
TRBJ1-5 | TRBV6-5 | CASSYQAGGYQPQHF
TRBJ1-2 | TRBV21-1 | CASSNRVPVYGYTF
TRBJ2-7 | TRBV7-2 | CASRVTGSPNGEQYF
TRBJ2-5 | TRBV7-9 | CASSFDHRELETQYF